This TCR beta chain was observed in a study of identifying expanded T cells in peripheral blood. Germline V gives CDR1 GTSNPN, CDR2 SVGIG (reference sequence). V was pared by 4 bases and J by 7 bases, with 16 bases between. This CDR3 contains 13 residues. The data were produced by immunoSEQ multiplex PCR, yet TCRdb's version contains in-frame clones alone and is incomplete. The sample holds around 85,000 clones; 88% are singletons and the top ten take around 17%. The sequence was collected from a person aged 18 to 69 in good health. Sequencing was performed on blood. The chain carries TRBV30 and TRBJ1-1; D ambiguous. The CDR3 loop is CAWTPWDLVEAFF. The DNA for the CDR3 is TGTGCCTGGACACCCTGGGATCTAGTTGAAGCTTTCTTT.